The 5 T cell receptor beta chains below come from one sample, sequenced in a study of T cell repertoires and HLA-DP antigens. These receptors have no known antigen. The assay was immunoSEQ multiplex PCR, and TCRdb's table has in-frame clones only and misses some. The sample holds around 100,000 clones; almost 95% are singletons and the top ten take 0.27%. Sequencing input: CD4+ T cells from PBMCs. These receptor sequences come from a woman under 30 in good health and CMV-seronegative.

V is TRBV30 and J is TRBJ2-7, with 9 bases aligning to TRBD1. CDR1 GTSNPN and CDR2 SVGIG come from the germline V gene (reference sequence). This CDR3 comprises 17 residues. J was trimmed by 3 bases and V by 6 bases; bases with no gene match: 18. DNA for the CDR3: TGTGCCTGCCTGGGTACCGGGGCCGGGACAGGGTTCTACGAGCAGTACTTC. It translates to CACLGTGAGTGFYEQYF.

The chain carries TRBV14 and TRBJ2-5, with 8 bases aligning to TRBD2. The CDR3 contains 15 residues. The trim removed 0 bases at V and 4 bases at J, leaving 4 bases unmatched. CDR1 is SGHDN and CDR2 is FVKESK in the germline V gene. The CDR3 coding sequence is TGTGCCAGCAGCCAAGAAGGACTAGCTGGAGAGACCCAGTACTTC. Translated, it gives CASSQEGLAGETQYF. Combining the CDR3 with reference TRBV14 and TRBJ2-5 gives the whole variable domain EAGVTQFPSHSVIEKGQTVTLRCDPISGHDNLYWYRRVMGKEIKFLLHFVKESKQDESGMPNNRFLAERTGGTYSTLKVQPAELEDSGVYFCASSQEGLAGETQYFGPGTRLLVL.

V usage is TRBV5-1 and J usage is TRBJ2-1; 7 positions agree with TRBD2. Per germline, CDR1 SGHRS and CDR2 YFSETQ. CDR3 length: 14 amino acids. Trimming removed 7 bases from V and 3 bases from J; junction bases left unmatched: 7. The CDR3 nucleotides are TGCGCCAGCGGCCGGGGGGTTGTCTACAATGAGCAGTTCTTC. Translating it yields CASGRGVVYNEQFF.

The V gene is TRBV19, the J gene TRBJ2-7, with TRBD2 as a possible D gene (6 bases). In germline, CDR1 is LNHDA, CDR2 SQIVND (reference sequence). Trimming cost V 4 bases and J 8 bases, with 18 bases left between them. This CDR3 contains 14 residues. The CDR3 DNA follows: TGTGCCAGTAGTAGCCGAGGAGGGGAAGGGAAGCAGTACTTC. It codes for CASSSRGGEGKQYF.

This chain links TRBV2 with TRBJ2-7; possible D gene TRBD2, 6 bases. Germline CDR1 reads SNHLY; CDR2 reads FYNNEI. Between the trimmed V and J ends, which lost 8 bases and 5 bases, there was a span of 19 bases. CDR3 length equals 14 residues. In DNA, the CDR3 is TGTGCCAGCCGGAGGGATAAAGGCGTCAACGAGCAGTACTTC. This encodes CASRRDKGVNEQYF.